The 17 T cell receptor beta chains presented below share a single source sample, sequenced in a study of graft-versus-host responses after intestinal transplantation. Libraries were prepared by immunoSEQ multiplex PCR; TCRdb keeps only in-frame clonotypes and omits some of them. The top ten clones hold approximately 0.7% of a sample with nearly 25,000 clones, over 35% of them seen once. This sample comprised alloreactive CD4+ T cells from a mixed lymphocyte reaction culture, obtained before intestinal transplant. Subset described: CFSE-low proliferating T cells sorted from roughly six-day pre-transplant mixed lymphocyte reaction (GvH or HvG direction). The receptors derive from a human patient who received an intestinal transplant.

This clone was detected a few times. V is TRBV5-4 and J is TRBJ2-5, with TRBD2 identical over 11 bases. Germline CDR1 SGHNT, CDR2 YYREEE (reference sequence). CDR3 size: 15 residues. J was trimmed by 7 bases and V by 3 bases; bases with no gene match: 8. For the CDR3, the DNA is TGTGCCAGCAGCTCCAGACTAGCGGGAACGGTGACCCAGTACTTC. This codes for CASSSRLAGTVTQYF.

J is TRBJ2-1 and V is TRBV28; 10 positions match TRBD2. The CDR3 runs 15 residues. V lost 6 bases to trimming and J lost 2 bases; unmatched junction nucleotides: 4. Germline CDR1 is MDHEN and CDR2 is SYDVKM. This CDR3 reads CASRTLAGTYNEQFF. The DNA of the CDR3 is TGTGCCAGCAGAACACTAGCGGGAACCTACAATGAGCAGTTCTTC.

The chain links TRBV30 to TRBJ1-2; D call uncertain. The CDR3 is 12 residues long. CDR1 and CDR2 from the germline V gene are GTSNPN and SVGIG (reference sequence). V was pared by 1 base and J by 5 bases, with 8 bases between. This CDR3 reads CAWSGGDYGYTF. CDR3 sequence (DNA): TGTGCCTGGAGTGGGGGAGATTATGGCTACACCTTC.

The chain employs TRBV5-1 and TRBJ2-3; no clear D gene. CDR1 and CDR2 from the germline V gene are SGHRS and YFSETQ. Trimming took 1 base from V and 2 from J, leaving 11 bases between them. The CDR3 contains 15 residues. The CDR3 reads CASSLSQISTDTQYF. CDR3 bases: TGCGCCAGCAGCTTGTCTCAGATCTCCACAGATACGCAGTATTTT.

This clone has a handful of counts. This rearrangement joins TRBV7-9 to TRBJ2-2; TRBD1 aligns across 9 bases. Losses at the gene ends were 3 bases for V and 3 bases for J; bases not matched to a gene: 2. This CDR3 comprises 15 residues. The germline gives CDR1 SEHNR, CDR2 FQNEAQ (reference sequence). CDR3 nucleotides: TGTGCCAGCAGCTTTTGGGACAGGGACACCGGGGAGCTGTTTTTT. It translates to CASSFWDRDTGELFF.

The rearrangement joins TRBV15 to TRBJ2-7; D might be TRBD1 (5 bases). The CDR3 spans 15 residues. V dropped 1 base and J dropped 4 bases, with 14 bases sitting between them. The germline V gene encodes CDR1 LNHNV and CDR2 YYDKDF (reference sequence). The CDR3 nucleotides are TGTGCCACCAGCAGAGCCCCCAGGGAAGGATACGAGCAGTACTTC. It specifies CATSRAPREGYEQYF.

Only a few counts were recorded for this clone. The V gene is TRBV30, the J gene TRBJ1-6; D gene unclear. V lost 0 bases and J lost 6, with 6 bases in between. Germline loops: CDR1 GTSNPN, CDR2 SVGIG (reference sequence). The CDR3 sequence is 13 residues long. In DNA form, the CDR3 reads TGTGCCTGGAGTGTACAAATTAATTCACCCCTCCACTTT. Its protein product is CAWSVQINSPLHF.

The rearrangement links TRBV12-5 to TRBJ2-1; 7 nucleotides agree with TRBD2. The CDR3 totals 15 residues. The ends lost 1 base at V and 0 bases at J; junction bases unmatched: 0. In germline, CDR1 is LGHNT, CDR2 FRNRAP. The CDR3 DNA is TGTGCTAGTGGTTTGGGCGGGAGCTCCTACAATGAGCAGTTCTTC. Amino acids: CASGLGGSSYNEQFF.

This clone has just a few counts. The chain carries TRBV5-1 and TRBJ2-5; D may be TRBD1 (5 bases). Germline assignment: CDR1 SGHRS and CDR2 YFSETQ. This CDR3 is 16 amino acids long. The V and J ends lost 0 bases and 4 bases respectively, with 16 bases between them. The CDR3 reads CASSLGGVGQGETQYF. The CDR3 nucleotides read TGCGCCAGCAGCTTGGGCGGAGTGGGTCAGGGAGAGACCCAGTACTTC.

This clone was counted between two and nine times. J is TRBJ2-7 and V is TRBV6-1; 8 bases are a match to TRBD2. The CDR3 is 15 residues long. The J segment lost 3 bases and the V segment lost 6 bases, leaving 10 bases of the junction unmatched. Germline CDR1 reads MNHNS; CDR2 reads SASEGT. CDR3 sequence reads: CASRTTSGVGYEQYF. DNA of the CDR3: TGTGCCAGCAGAACTACTAGCGGCGTTGGCTACGAGCAGTACTTC.

The rearrangement uses TRBV18 and TRBJ2-1, with no clear D. V was trimmed by 0 bases and J by 15 bases, leaving 15 bases between them. CDR1 KGHSH and CDR2 LQKENI come from the germline V gene. CDR3 length: 13 residues. CDR3 nucleotides: TGTGCCAGCTCACCACCGTGGCTAGAAGGTCTGTTCTTC. The encoded protein is CASSPPWLEGLFF.

The chain links TRBV27 to TRBJ2-7, with D possibly TRBD1 on 5 matching bases. Germline V gene sequence: CDR1 MNHEY, CDR2 SMNVEV (reference sequence). This CDR3 comprises 14 residues. V lost 0 bases to trimming and J lost 0 bases, with 6 bases between them. The CDR3 DNA is TGTGCCAGCAGTTTATCGGGGCACTCCTACGAGCAGTACTTC. It is translated as CASSLSGHSYEQYF.

This rearrangement joins TRBV2 to TRBJ2-3; D might be TRBD2 (5 bases). Trimming removed 6 bases from V and 1 base from J, with 5 bases in between. Looked up from germline, CDR1 is SNHLY and CDR2 is FYNNEI. The CDR3 runs 12 residues. The CDR3 here is CASSGGTDTQYF. CDR3 bases: TGTGCCAGCAGCGGGGGCACAGATACGCAGTATTTT.

V and J are TRBV7-8 and TRBJ2-2; D is undetermined. V lost 5 bases to trimming and J lost 3 bases, with 16 bases between them. Germline V CDR1 and CDR2: SGHVS, FQNEAQ. There are 16 residues in the CDR3. The CDR3 is CASSPLGSPYTGELFF. DNA of the CDR3: TGTGCCAGCAGCCCCTTAGGTAGCCCGTACACCGGGGAGCTGTTTTTT.

This chain uses TRBV29-1 with TRBJ2-7; D unclear. V was trimmed by 5 bases and J by 0 bases, leaving 17 bases between them. Germline CDR1 and CDR2: SQVTM and ANQGSEA. CDR3 length: 15 amino acids. The CDR3 loop reads CSVSMGLPRSYEQYF. The CDR3 DNA reads as TGCAGCGTTTCTATGGGCCTTCCCCGCTCCTACGAGCAGTACTTC.

This clone turned up a few times. The chain couples TRBV7-9 to TRBJ2-5, with a possible D match to TRBD2 (6 bases). The DNA matches TRBJ2-7 better at its end, which makes the J call doubtful. This CDR3 is built from 14 residues. The germline gives CDR1 SEHNR, CDR2 FQNEAQ (reference sequence). The CDR3 coding sequence is TGTGCCAGCAGCTTAGGGACTACCATTTACGAGCAGTACTTC. Translated, it gives CASSLGTTIYEQYF.

This chain joins TRBV7-9 and TRBJ2-6; D is ambiguous. The CDR3 loop spans 15 amino acids. With 1 base removed from V and 0 bases from J, the gap between germline ends came to 4 bases. Germline lookup yields CDR1 SEHNR and CDR2 FQNEAQ (reference sequence). CDR3 sequence reads: CASSLEYSGANVLTF. Here the CDR3 DNA reads TGTGCCAGCAGCTTAGAATACTCTGGGGCCAACGTCCTGACTTTC.